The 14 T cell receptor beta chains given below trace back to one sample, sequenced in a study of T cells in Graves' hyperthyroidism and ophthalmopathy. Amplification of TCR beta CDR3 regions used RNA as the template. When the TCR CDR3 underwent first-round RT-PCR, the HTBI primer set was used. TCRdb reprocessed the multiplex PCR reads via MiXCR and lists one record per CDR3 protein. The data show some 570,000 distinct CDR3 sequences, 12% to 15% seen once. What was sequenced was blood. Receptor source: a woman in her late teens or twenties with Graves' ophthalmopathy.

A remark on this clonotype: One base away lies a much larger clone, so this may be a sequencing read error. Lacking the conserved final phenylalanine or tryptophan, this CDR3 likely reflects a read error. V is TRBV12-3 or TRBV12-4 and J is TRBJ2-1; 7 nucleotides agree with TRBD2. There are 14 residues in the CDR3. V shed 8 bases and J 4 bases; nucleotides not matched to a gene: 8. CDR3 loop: CASSPGTTYNEQFL. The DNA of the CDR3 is TGTGCCAGCTCCCCCGGGACTACATACAATGAGCAGTTCCTC.

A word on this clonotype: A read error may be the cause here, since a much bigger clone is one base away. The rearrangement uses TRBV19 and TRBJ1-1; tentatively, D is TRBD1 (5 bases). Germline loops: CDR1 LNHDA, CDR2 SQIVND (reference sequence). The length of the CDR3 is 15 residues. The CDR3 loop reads CASSIGGALYTEASF. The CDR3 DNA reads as TGTGCCAGTAGTATAGGAGGGGCCCTCTACACTGAAGCTTCCTTT.

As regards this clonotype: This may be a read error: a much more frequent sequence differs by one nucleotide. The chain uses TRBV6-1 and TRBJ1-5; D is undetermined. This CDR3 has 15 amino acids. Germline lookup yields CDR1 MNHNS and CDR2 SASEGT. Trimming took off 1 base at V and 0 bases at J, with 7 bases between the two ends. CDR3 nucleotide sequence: TGTGCCAGCAGTGAAGGAGCTAATAGCAATCAGCCCCAGCATTTT. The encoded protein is CASSEGANSNQPQHF.

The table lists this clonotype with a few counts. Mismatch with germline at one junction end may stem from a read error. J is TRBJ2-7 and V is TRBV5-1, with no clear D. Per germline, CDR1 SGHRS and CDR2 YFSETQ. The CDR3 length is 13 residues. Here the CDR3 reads CVSSPTPGYEQYF. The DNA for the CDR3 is TGCGTCAGCAGCCCTACGCCAGGTTACGAGCAGTACTTC.

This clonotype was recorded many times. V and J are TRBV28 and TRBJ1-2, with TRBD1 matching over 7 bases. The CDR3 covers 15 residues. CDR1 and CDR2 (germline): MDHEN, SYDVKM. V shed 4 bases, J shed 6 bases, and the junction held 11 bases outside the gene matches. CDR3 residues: CASSSFPRGKNGYTF. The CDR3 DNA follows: TGTGCCAGCAGTTCCTTCCCCAGGGGGAAGAATGGCTACACCTTC.

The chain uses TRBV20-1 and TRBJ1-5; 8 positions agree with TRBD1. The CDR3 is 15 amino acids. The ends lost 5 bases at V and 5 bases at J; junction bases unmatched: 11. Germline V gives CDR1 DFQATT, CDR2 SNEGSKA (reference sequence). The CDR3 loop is CSASDRVGWDQPQHF. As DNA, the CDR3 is TGCAGTGCTTCGGACAGGGTTGGCTGGGATCAGCCCCAGCATTTT.

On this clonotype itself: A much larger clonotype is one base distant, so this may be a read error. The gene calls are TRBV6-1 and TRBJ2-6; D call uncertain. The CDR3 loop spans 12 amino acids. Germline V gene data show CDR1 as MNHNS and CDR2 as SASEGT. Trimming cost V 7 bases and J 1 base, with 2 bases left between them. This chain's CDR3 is CASTSGANVLTF. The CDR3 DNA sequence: TGTGCCAGCACTTCTGGGGCCAACGTCCTGACTTTC.

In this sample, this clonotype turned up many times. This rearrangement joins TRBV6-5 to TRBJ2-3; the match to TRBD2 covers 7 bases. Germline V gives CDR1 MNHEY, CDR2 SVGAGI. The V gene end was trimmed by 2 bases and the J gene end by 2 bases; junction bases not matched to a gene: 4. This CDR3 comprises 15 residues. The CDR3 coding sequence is TGTGCCAGCAGTTACGCGGGAGAACCCACAGATACGCAGTATTTT. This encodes CASSYAGEPTDTQYF.

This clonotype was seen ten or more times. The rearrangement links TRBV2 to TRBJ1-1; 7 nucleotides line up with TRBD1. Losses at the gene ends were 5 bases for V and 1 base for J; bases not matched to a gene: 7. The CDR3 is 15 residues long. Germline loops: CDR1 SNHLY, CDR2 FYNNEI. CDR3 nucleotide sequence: TGTGCCAGCAGTCCAAGACAGGGACAGAACACTGAAGCTTTCTTT. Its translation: CASSPRQGQNTEAFF.

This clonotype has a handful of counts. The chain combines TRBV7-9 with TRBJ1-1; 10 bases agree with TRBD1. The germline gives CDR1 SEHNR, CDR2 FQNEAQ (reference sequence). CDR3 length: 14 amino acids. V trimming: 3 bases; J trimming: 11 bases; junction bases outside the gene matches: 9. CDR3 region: CASSLSTGGLGAFF. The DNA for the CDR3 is TGTGCCAGCAGCTTGTCGACAGGGGGCTTGGGTGCTTTCTTT.

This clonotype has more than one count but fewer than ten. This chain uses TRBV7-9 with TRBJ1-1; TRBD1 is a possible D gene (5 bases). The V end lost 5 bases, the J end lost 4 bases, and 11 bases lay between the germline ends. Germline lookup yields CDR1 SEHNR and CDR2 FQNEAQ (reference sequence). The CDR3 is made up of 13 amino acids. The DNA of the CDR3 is TGTGCCAGCAGCCCCCACGGGGGCACTGAAGCTTTCTTT. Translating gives CASSPHGGTEAFF.

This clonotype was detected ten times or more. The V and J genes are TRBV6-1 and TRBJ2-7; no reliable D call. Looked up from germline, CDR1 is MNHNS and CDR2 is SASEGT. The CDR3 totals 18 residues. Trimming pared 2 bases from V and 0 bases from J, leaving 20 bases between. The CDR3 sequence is CASSESLVTKGFSYEQYF. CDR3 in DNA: TGTGCCAGCAGTGAAAGTCTCGTAACCAAGGGATTCTCCTACGAGCAGTACTTC.

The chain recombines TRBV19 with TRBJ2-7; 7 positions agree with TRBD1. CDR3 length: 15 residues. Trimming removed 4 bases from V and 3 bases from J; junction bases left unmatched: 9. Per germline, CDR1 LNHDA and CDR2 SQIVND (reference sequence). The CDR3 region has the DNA TGTGCCAGTAGTACCCAGGGGGAAGTCATCTACGAGCAGTACTTC. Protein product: CASSTQGEVIYEQYF.

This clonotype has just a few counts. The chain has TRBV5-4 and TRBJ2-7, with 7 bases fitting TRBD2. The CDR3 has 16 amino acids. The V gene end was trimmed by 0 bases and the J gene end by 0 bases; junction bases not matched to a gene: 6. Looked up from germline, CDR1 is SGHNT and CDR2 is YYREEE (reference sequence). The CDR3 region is CASSLAGSGFSYEQYF. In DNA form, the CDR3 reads TGTGCCAGCAGCTTGGCGGGTAGCGGGTTCTCCTACGAGCAGTACTTC. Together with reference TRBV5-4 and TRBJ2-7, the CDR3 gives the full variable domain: ETGVTQSPTHLIKTRGQQVTLRCSSQSGHNTVSWYQQALGQGPQFIFQYYREEENGRGNFPPRFSGLQFPNYSSELNVNALELDDSALYLCASSLAGSGFSYEQYFGPGTRLTVT.